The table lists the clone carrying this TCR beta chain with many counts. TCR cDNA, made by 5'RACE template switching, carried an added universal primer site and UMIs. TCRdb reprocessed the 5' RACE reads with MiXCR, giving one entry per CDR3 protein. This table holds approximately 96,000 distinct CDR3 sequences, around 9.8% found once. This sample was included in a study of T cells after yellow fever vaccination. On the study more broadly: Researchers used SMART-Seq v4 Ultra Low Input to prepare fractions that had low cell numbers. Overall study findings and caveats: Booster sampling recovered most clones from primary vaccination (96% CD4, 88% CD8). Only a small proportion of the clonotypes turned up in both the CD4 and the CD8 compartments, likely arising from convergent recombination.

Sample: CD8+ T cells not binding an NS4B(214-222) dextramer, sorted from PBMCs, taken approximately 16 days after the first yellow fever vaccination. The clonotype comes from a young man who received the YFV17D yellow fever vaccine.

DNA of the CDR3: TGTGCCAGCAGTGCCCTAGTGCGGGATACGCAGTATTTT. This translates into CASSALVRDTQYF. V usage is TRBV2 and J usage is TRBJ2-3; D ambiguous. Trimming pared 4 bases from V and 6 bases from J, leaving 11 bases between. From germline, CDR1 is SNHLY and CDR2 FYNNEI. The CDR3 is 13 residues long.